This T cell receptor beta chain was found in a study of blood T cell repertoires in COVID-19. Study-wide context: Researchers got acute and convalescent COVID-19 samples from the United States, Italy and Spain. T cells, B-cell-depleted T cells, or PBMCs provided the cDNA or gDNA that served as material.

In the authors' methods: Estimates of nucleated cell counts were drawn from the amplification of reference gene primers. Sequenced by immunoSEQ multiplex PCR; TCRdb stores in-frame clones only, minus some. That table is the source of V, J and clone size, and D and trimming were worked out from the DNA. The sample has fewer than 250,000 clones, around 88% seen once. Germline CDR1 reads MDHEN; CDR2 reads SYDVKM. The CDR3 is made up of 12 amino acids. Trimming removed 5 bases at V and 8 bases at J, with 12 bases between. This rearrangement joins TRBV28 to TRBJ1-1; possibly TRBD1 for D (6 bases). The sequence was collected from a woman aged 45-60 years with acute or convalescent COVID-19. The sample consisted of peripheral blood. In nucleotides, the CDR3 is TGTGCCAGCAGTCCAAGGACAGAAGAAGCTTTCTTT. Amino acid sequence: CASSPRTEEAFF. The complete variable domain, with remaining parts taken from reference TRBV28 and TRBJ1-1, reads DVKVTQSSRYLVKRTGEKVFLECVQDMDHENMFWYRQDPGLGLRLIYFSYDVKMKEKGDIPEGYSVSREKKERFSLILESASTNQTSMYLCASSPRTEEAFFGQGTRLTVV.